The next 30 T cell receptor beta chains were all read from a single sample in a study of neurological immune-mediated disorders (dated by TCRdb to about 2019). The receptor library was made with 5' RACE. Instrument on record: Illumina HiSeq 2500. TCRdb passed the public sequencing reads through fastp at Q25 and MiXCR, retaining productive beta sequences. Entries that share a CDR3 protein sequence are merged under the most common genes and DNA. This sample gives about 55,000 distinct CDR3 sequences in total; around 4.2% of them show up just once. The ten largest clones add up to about 3% of the sample. The sequencing input was PBMCs. The source is a man between 45 and 60 years old with multiple sclerosis.

In its sample, this clonotype was seen many times. No conserved phenylalanine or tryptophan ends this CDR3, so it is likely a read error. Because the CDR3's place on the DNA is in doubt, the DNA is left out and the CDR3 is given as listed by TCRdb. The chain links TRBV29-1 to TRBJ1-1. From its first to its last residue, the CDR3 has 9 amino acids. CDR1 and CDR2 (germline): SQVTM, ANQGSEA. The CDR3: CSVGSGGLA.

This clonotype was counted many times. The chain has TRBV20-1 and TRBJ2-7, with 10 nucleotides matching TRBD2. Trimming took 6 bases from V and 1 from J; bases not matched to a gene: 6. The germline V gene encodes CDR1 DFQATT and CDR2 SNEGSKA (reference sequence). There are 14 residues in the CDR3. CDR3 protein: CSAPSGRASYEQYF. For the CDR3, the DNA is TGCAGTGCCCCCAGCGGGAGGGCTTCCTACGAGCAGTACTTC.

This clonotype has ten or more counts. The chain links TRBV11-2 to TRBJ2-3, with TRBD2 identical over 12 bases. The V and J ends lost 5 bases and 5 bases, in that order; junction bases with no gene match: 8. The CDR3 contains 16 residues. CDR1 is SGHAT, CDR2 FQNNGV, per germline. The CDR3 DNA follows: TGTGCCAGCAGCCAAAGATCTAGCGGGGGGGGAGATACGCAGTATTTT. This codes for CASSQRSSGGGDTQYF. The full variable domain, rest sourced from reference TRBV11-2 and TRBJ2-3, is EAGVAQSPRYKIIEKRQSVAFWCNPISGHATLYWYQQILGQGPKLLIQFQNNGVVDDSQLPKDRFSAERLKGVDSTLKIQPAKLEDSAVYLCASSQRSSGGGDTQYFGPGTRLTVL.

This clonotype was counted many times. The chain recombines TRBV5-1 with TRBJ1-1; 8 bases map to TRBD1. The CDR3 runs 17 residues. V shed 0 bases and J 1 base; nucleotides not matched to a gene: 8. Looked up from germline, CDR1 is SGHRS and CDR2 is YFSETQ. This chain's CDR3 is CASSLGSGGARNTEAFF. The CDR3, as DNA: TGCGCCAGCAGCTTGGGGTCAGGGGGCGCAAGGAACACTGAAGCTTTCTTT.

About this clonotype: A much bigger clone sits one base away, suggesting this may be a read error. CDR3 in DNA: TGCAGTGCTAGTTCCAGGGGGAACTCCTACGAGCAGTACTTC. It is translated as CSASSRGNSYEQYF. The chain carries TRBV20-1 and TRBJ2-7; 7 nucleotides align to TRBD1. This CDR3 has 14 amino acids. Trimming cost V 3 bases and J 0 bases; bases outside gene matches: 5. Germline V CDR1 and CDR2: DFQATT, SNEGSKA (reference sequence).

This clonotype was counted ten times or more. The rearrangement links TRBV5-6 to TRBJ1-2; 7 bases line up with TRBD1. After removal of 3 bases from V and 0 bases from J, the junction contained 5 bases not matched to a gene. The CDR3 is 15 residues long. In germline, CDR1 is SGHDT, CDR2 YYEEEE. The chain's CDR3 is CASSSLQGSNYGYTF. The DNA for the CDR3 is TGTGCCAGCAGCTCCCTACAGGGGTCTAACTATGGCTACACCTTC.

A few counts support this clonotype. The V and J genes are TRBV7-6 and TRBJ2-2, with 9 bases lining up with TRBD1. This CDR3 region has 17 residues. V shed 4 bases and J 5 bases; nucleotides not matched to a gene: 11. Germline V gene lookup returns CDR1 SGHVS and CDR2 FNYEAQ. CDR3 DNA sequence: TGTGCCAGCAGCTCCGAACAGGGGGCGCAGGGGACCGGGGAGCTGTTTTTT. It translates to CASSSEQGAQGTGELFF.

This clonotype was recorded many times. As DNA, the CDR3 is TGTGCCAGCAGCGATCGAGATAATTCACCCCTCCACTTT. It translates to CASSDRDNSPLHF. V gene TRBV4-2 combines with J gene TRBJ1-6; D remains ambiguous. CDR3 length: 13 amino acids. V was shortened by 5 bases and J by 5 bases, with 7 bases between the two germline ends. Germline V CDR1 and CDR2: LGHNA, YNFKEQ.

This clonotype was seen many times. V and J are TRBV9 and TRBJ2-7; TRBD1 agrees at 7 bases. Looked up from germline, CDR1 is SGDLS and CDR2 is YYNGEE. With 4 bases clipped from V and 0 bases from J, the junction kept 10 bases outside the gene matches. CDR3 length equals 16 residues. CDR3 sequence (DNA): TGTGCCAGCAGCCTTGGAGAAGGGGGCTCCTCCTACGAGCAGTACTTC. Amino acids: CASSLGEGGSSYEQYF.

A word on this clonotype: A much larger clonotype is one base distant, so this may be a read error. The chain employs TRBV20-1 and TRBJ2-7; D is tentatively TRBD1 or TRBD2 (6 bases each). V lost 6 bases to trimming and J lost 7 bases, with 19 bases between them. Germline V gene data show CDR1 as DFQATT and CDR2 as SNEGSKA (reference sequence). CDR3 length: 13 residues. The CDR3 is CSAPDRIGGEQYF. The CDR3 coding sequence is TGCAGTGCGCCAGACAGGATCGGAGGGGAGCAGTACTTC.

This clonotype was seen repeatedly, ten times or more. This chain connects TRBV12-3 or TRBV12-4 to TRBJ1-1; D perhaps matches TRBD1 (5 bases). The CDR3 is made up of 14 amino acids. Trimming left V 2 bases short and J 1 base short, with 8 bases between. CDR3 residues: CASSLWGRNTEAFF. CDR3 nucleotide sequence: TGTGCCAGCAGTTTATGGGGGAGGAACACTGAAGCTTTCTTT.

This clonotype appeared many times. CDR3 nucleotides: TGTGCCAGCAATCCGGCGGGAACCCAAGAGACCCAGTACTTC. Translation gives CASNPAGTQETQYF. The genes are TRBV12-3 or TRBV12-4 and TRBJ2-5, with a weak D call TRBD2 (6 bases). The V gene lost 7 bases and the J gene lost 1 base, with 13 bases spanning the gap. The CDR3 runs 14 residues.

This clonotype showed up many times. The chain carries TRBV6-5 and TRBJ2-6; D may be TRBD2 (5 bases). The germline V gene encodes CDR1 MNHEY and CDR2 SVGAGI. Trimming took 10 bases from V and 0 from J, leaving 16 bases between them. The CDR3 is 16 residues long. The CDR3 protein is CATRPHGISGANVLTF. CDR3 bases: TGTGCCACCCGGCCGCACGGGATCTCTGGGGCCAACGTCCTGACTTTC.

The table lists this clonotype with many counts. J is TRBJ2-1 and V is TRBV11-2, with 9 bases lining up with TRBD2. The CDR3 is 16 amino acids. Trimming took 4 bases from V and 4 from J; bases not matched to a gene: 8. Germline V gene data show CDR1 as SGHAT and CDR2 as FQNNGV. CDR3 nucleotide sequence: TGTGCCAGCAGCTCTTTAGGGCGGGAGGGGTACAATGAGCAGTTCTTC. Translated: CASSSLGREGYNEQFF. Based on the CDR3 plus reference TRBV11-2 and TRBJ2-1, the full variable domain is EAGVAQSPRYKIIEKRQSVAFWCNPISGHATLYWYQQILGQGPKLLIQFQNNGVVDDSQLPKDRFSAERLKGVDSTLKIQPAKLEDSAVYLCASSSLGREGYNEQFFGPGTRLTVL.

Many counts were recorded for this clonotype. The CDR3 bases are TGCAGTGCTTTAAAGCTGAACACTGAAGCTTTCTTT. This gives the protein CSALKLNTEAFF. J is TRBJ1-1 and V is TRBV20-1; D unresolved. CDR1 DFQATT and CDR2 SNEGSKA come from the germline V gene (reference sequence). This CDR3 comprises 12 residues. V lost 5 bases, J lost 0 bases, and 7 bases lay in between.

The sample holds many counts of this clonotype. The J gene is TRBJ1-4, the V gene TRBV6-5, with 7 bases matching TRBD1. J lost 8 bases, V lost 4 bases, and 13 bases had no gene match. The CDR3 totals 16 residues. Germline-derived CDR1 and CDR2 are MNHEY and SVGAGI. The CDR3 is CASSSRQGVYREKLFF. CDR3 nucleotide sequence: TGTGCCAGCAGTTCACGACAGGGCGTTTACAGGGAAAAACTGTTTTTT.

This clonotype was picked up a small number of times. The gene calls are TRBV6-5 and TRBJ2-1, with 10 bases lining up with TRBD2. This CDR3 is built from 15 residues. CDR1 is MNHEY, CDR2 SVGAGI, per germline. With V trimmed by 8 bases and J by 3 bases, 7 bases remained unmatched. CDR3 in amino acids: CASAPGTSDYNEQFF. The CDR3 DNA reads as TGTGCCAGCGCTCCTGGGACTAGCGACTACAATGAGCAGTTCTTC.

This clonotype was found a few times. This sequence joins TRBV29-1 and TRBJ2-1; 8 bases align to TRBD2. This CDR3 has 14 amino acids. Germline CDR1 reads SQVTM; CDR2 reads ANQGSEA. Trimming took 4 bases from V and 2 from J; bases not matched to a gene: 4. The CDR3 is CSVGISGAYNEQFF. CDR3 in DNA: TGCAGCGTTGGTATTAGCGGGGCCTACAATGAGCAGTTCTTC.

Many counts were recorded for this clonotype. The chain links TRBV11-2 to TRBJ2-1; TRBD1 agrees at 8 bases. V was pared by 4 bases and J by 8 bases, with 13 bases of the junction left unmatched. This CDR3 comprises 16 residues. Germline assignment: CDR1 SGHAT and CDR2 FQNNGV. The DNA of the CDR3 is TGTGCCAGCAGCTCAGGGGGCTACCAACCTTTTGATGAGCAGTTCTTC. Translating it yields CASSSGGYQPFDEQFF.

In this sample, this clonotype turned up many times. A junction end diverges from the germline sequence, so it may reflect a read error. This chain uses TRBV24-1 with TRBJ1-5; D is unresolved. Germline V gene lookup returns CDR1 KGHDR and CDR2 SFDVKD. This CDR3 has 15 amino acids. Here the CDR3 reads CATSAPGVSDQPQNF. CDR3 in DNA: TGTGCCACCAGTGCCCCTGGGGTTTCGGATCAGCCCCAGAATTTT.

This clonotype came up many times. V is TRBV20-1 and J is TRBJ1-2; D is undetermined. Trimming shortened V by 1 base and J by 2 bases, and 26 bases separated the two germline ends. CDR1 is DFQATT and CDR2 is SNEGSKA in the germline V gene (reference sequence). The CDR3 is made up of 19 amino acids. The CDR3 DNA reads as TGCAGTGCTAGAGGAAGGGTAGGTCAGGAAACCTTCAGGAACTATGGCTACACCTTC. This translates into CSARGRVGQETFRNYGYTF.

This clonotype was seen many times. The chain uses TRBV7-8 and TRBJ2-6, with D possibly matching TRBD1 (5 bases). The CDR3 extends over 15 amino acids. V was pared by 1 base and J by 6 bases, with 10 bases between. Germline V CDR1 and CDR2: SGHVS, FQNEAQ. CDR3 DNA sequence: TGTGCCAGCAGCTTAGTACAGGTTAAGGCCAACGTCCTGACTTTC. Translating it yields CASSLVQVKANVLTF.

Ten or more counts support this clonotype. V usage is TRBV21-1 and J usage is TRBJ2-7; TRBD1, the table's D call, lacks a check against the DNA. TRBV21-1 is termed a pseudogene. CDR3 length: 13 residues. This CDR3 is CARKDRLSYEQYF. The CDR3 DNA reads TGTGCCAGGAAGGACAGGTTATCTTACGAGCAGTACTTC.

The chain combines TRBV5-1 with TRBJ2-3; 12 nucleotides agree with TRBD2. There are 16 residues in the CDR3. Germline trimming cut 1 base from V and 5 bases from J; bases unmatched to any gene: 5. CDR1 is SGHRS, CDR2 YFSETQ, per germline. The CDR3 sequence is CASSLPSGLAGDTQYF. As DNA, the CDR3 is TGCGCCAGCAGCTTGCCATCGGGACTAGCGGGAGATACGCAGTATTTT.

This clonotype showed up many times. The chain is built from TRBV29-1 and TRBJ1-4; the D is unclear. Per the germline V gene, CDR1 is SQVTM and CDR2 is ANQGSEA. CDR3 length: 15 residues. V lost 0 bases to trimming and J lost 8 bases, with 16 bases between them. CDR3 sequence: CSVEDPLFGGEKLFF. As DNA, the CDR3 is TGCAGCGTTGAAGATCCCCTTTTCGGTGGAGAAAAACTGTTTTTT.

Ten or more counts support this clonotype. The chain uses TRBV20-1 and TRBJ2-1, with 10 bases matching TRBD2. Germline lookup yields CDR1 DFQATT and CDR2 SNEGSKA (reference sequence). CDR3 size: 14 residues. After removal of 3 bases from V and 7 bases from J, the junction contained 6 bases not matched to a gene. The CDR3 DNA reads TGCAGTGCTAGCGCCGGGACTAGCGTGAATGAGCAGTTCTTC. Its translation is CSASAGTSVNEQFF.

This clonotype has at least ten counts. This sequence joins TRBV15 and TRBJ2-5; TRBD2 agrees at 7 bases. After removal of 4 bases from V and 5 bases from J, the junction contained 10 bases not matched to a gene. This CDR3 is built from 15 residues. The germline V gene has CDR1 LNHNV and CDR2 YYDKDF (reference sequence). CDR3 region: CATSIRAGARETQYF. CDR3 bases: TGTGCCACCAGCATCAGGGCGGGAGCCCGGGAGACCCAGTACTTC.

The table lists this clonotype with many counts. J is TRBJ2-5 and V is TRBV5-6; D ambiguous. Trimming cost V 1 base and J 2 bases, with 6 bases left between them. The CDR3 runs 13 residues. Per germline, CDR1 SGHDT and CDR2 YYEEEE. The CDR3: CASSLIDQETQYF. CDR3 nucleotide sequence: TGTGCCAGCAGCTTGATAGATCAAGAGACCCAGTACTTC. Complete variable domain (other parts from reference TRBV5-6 and TRBJ2-5): DAGVTQSPTHLIKTRGQQVTLRCSPKSGHDTVSWYQQALGQGPQFIFQYYEEEERQRGNFPDRFSGHQFPNYSSELNVNALLLGDSALYLCASSLIDQETQYFGPGTRLLVL.

Ten or more counts support this clonotype. The CDR3 is CASSYSPRNEQFF. DNA for the CDR3: TGTGCCAGCAGTTACTCCCCACGGAATGAGCAGTTCTTC. The genes are TRBV6-5 and TRBJ2-1; unclear D gene. V lost 0 bases, J lost 7 bases, and 7 bases lay in between. CDR1 is MNHEY and CDR2 is SVGAGI in the germline V gene. The CDR3 length is 13 residues.

This clonotype showed up just a few times. The chain employs TRBV10-3 and TRBJ1-1; the match to TRBD1 covers 9 bases. Germline V lookup: CDR1 ENHRY, CDR2 SYGVKD. The length of the CDR3 is 17 residues. Trimming removed 11 bases from V and 3 bases from J; junction bases left unmatched: 19. The CDR3 nucleotides are TGTGCCTCCAATCCCGGGACAGGGTCCGGTAAGGACACTGAAGCTTTCTTT. Its translation is CASNPGTGSGKDTEAFF.